This passage covers 27 T cell receptor beta chains from one sample sequenced in a study of blood T cell repertoires in COVID-19. Assay: immunoSEQ multiplex PCR; the TCRdb copy retains only in-frame clones and omits some. This sample has 87,000 or so clones, with around 75% found just once. The sequenced sample consisted of peripheral blood. The receptor source for this set is a woman of 80 years or more with active or convalescent COVID-19.

This rearrangement joins TRBV5-6 to TRBJ1-5; perhaps TRBD1 as D (6 bases). V gave up 6 bases and J gave up 6 bases, with 13 bases separating them. Germline CDR1 SGHDT, CDR2 YYEEEE. CDR3 length: 13 residues. For the CDR3, the DNA is TGTGCCAGCACCAGGGGCCAGGTTCAGCCCCAGCATTTT. Translated: CASTRGQVQPQHF.

V is TRBV18 and J is TRBJ1-1; no reliable D call. Trimming cost V 3 bases and J 1 base, with 6 bases left between them. This CDR3 has 13 residues. Per germline, CDR1 KGHSH and CDR2 LQKENI. Written as DNA, the CDR3 is TGTGCCAGCTCACCGGGCAGGAACACTGAAGCTTTCTTT. Its translation is CASSPGRNTEAFF.

The CDR3 DNA reads TGCGCCAGCAGCTTCCAGGGGGCGCCCGAGCAGTACTTC. As protein: CASSFQGAPEQYF. The chain combines TRBV5-1 with TRBJ2-7; TRBD1 aligns across 8 bases. This CDR3 is 13 amino acids long. Germline V gives CDR1 SGHRS, CDR2 YFSETQ. Trimming cost V 2 bases and J 6 bases; bases outside gene matches: 4. Using reference TRBV5-1 and TRBJ2-7 for the parts outside the CDR3, the full variable domain is KAGVTQTPRYLIKTRGQQVTLSCSPISGHRSVSWYQQTPGQGLQFLFEYFSETQRNKGNFPGRFSGRQFSNSRSEMNVSTLELGDSALYLCASSFQGAPEQYFGPGTRLTVT.

The V call is TRBV6-5, the J call TRBJ1-3, with TRBD1 matching over 9 bases. From germline, CDR1 is MNHEY and CDR2 SVGAGI. The CDR3 is 16 amino acids. V lost 0 bases and J lost 2; bases outside the gene matches: 2. The CDR3 DNA reads as TGTGCCAGCAGTTACTCGAGACAGGGGGCTGGAAACACCATATATTTT. It encodes CASSYSRQGAGNTIYF.

The rearrangement joins TRBV18 to TRBJ2-1, with D unclear. The CDR3 contains 14 residues. V shed 0 bases and J shed 8 bases, with 11 bases lying between them. The germline gives CDR1 KGHSH, CDR2 LQKENI. The CDR3 DNA is TGTGCCAGCTCACCACCTAGAGGAGAAGATGAGCAGTTCTTC. Its protein product is CASSPPRGEDEQFF.

This chain links TRBV4-2 with TRBJ1-1; no clear D gene. V gave up 2 bases and J gave up 6 bases, with 13 bases separating them. The length of the CDR3 is 14 residues. Germline lookup yields CDR1 LGHNA and CDR2 YNFKEQ. This CDR3 is CASSQKEIRPEAFF. CDR3 bases: TGTGCCAGCAGCCAAAAGGAGATTCGCCCTGAAGCTTTCTTT.

This chain uses TRBV24-1 with TRBJ1-3; no clear D gene. Germline CDR1 KGHDR, CDR2 SFDVKD. The CDR3 is 17 residues long. V lost 1 base, J lost 0 bases, and 12 bases lay in between. The CDR3 reads CATSDLSGRNSGNTIYF. CDR3 coding DNA: TGTGCCACCAGTGATTTAAGTGGCAGGAACTCTGGAAACACCATATATTTT.

This chain joins TRBV23-1 and TRBJ1-2, with D possibly matching TRBD1 (6 bases). TRBV23-1 is designated an ORF whose function remains uncertain. V was shortened by 3 bases and J by 2 bases, with 10 bases between the two germline ends. The CDR3 covers 14 residues. In nucleotides, the CDR3 is TGCGCCAGCAGTCATCGAGACAGGAACTATGGCTACACCTTC. It translates to CASSHRDRNYGYTF.

The V and J genes are TRBV10-3 and TRBJ2-1; no reliable D call. V dropped 2 bases and J dropped 0 bases, with 11 bases sitting between them. The CDR3 sequence is 16 residues long. Germline loops: CDR1 ENHRY, CDR2 SYGVKD. In nucleotides, the CDR3 is TGTGCCATCAGTGAGAGGAGTCAAAGCTCCTACAATGAGCAGTTCTTC. It codes for CAISERSQSSYNEQFF.

V is TRBV5-6 and J is TRBJ1-6; D is perhaps TRBD1 (5 bases). Per the germline V gene, CDR1 is SGHDT and CDR2 is YYEEEE. The CDR3 has 14 amino acids. V was pared by 4 bases and J by 6 bases, with 11 bases between. As DNA, the CDR3 is TGTGCCAGCAGCGGGGGGATTAGTAATTCACCCCTCCACTTT. Translated, it gives CASSGGISNSPLHF.

V gene TRBV7-2 combines with J gene TRBJ2-7, with TRBD2 matching over 8 bases. The CDR3 covers 17 residues. Germline V CDR1 and CDR2: SGHTA, FQGNSA. V was pared by 1 base and J by 7 bases, with 15 bases of the junction left unmatched. CDR3 nucleotides: TGTGCCAGCAGCTTAGGGATTAGCGGGGTGGCCTGGGCTGAGCAGTACTTC. It codes for CASSLGISGVAWAEQYF.

This rearrangement joins TRBV24-1 to TRBJ1-2; maybe TRBD1 (5 bases). CDR1 and CDR2 (germline): KGHDR, SFDVKD. Trimming took off 4 bases at V and 4 bases at J, with 12 bases between the two ends. The CDR3 sequence is 14 residues long. DNA of the CDR3: TGTGCCACCAGTGAGGAGGGGAAGGGCTATGGCTACACCTTC. The encoded protein is CATSEEGKGYGYTF.

The gene calls are TRBV7-9 and TRBJ1-1; TRBD1 aligns across 8 bases. The CDR3 runs 15 residues. The germline gives CDR1 SEHNR, CDR2 FQNEAQ (reference sequence). With 6 bases clipped from V and 1 base from J, the junction kept 7 bases outside the gene matches. CDR3 DNA: TGTGCCAGCAGTGGAAGGACAGGGTGGAACACTGAAGCTTTCTTT. Its protein product is CASSGRTGWNTEAFF.

This clone came up once. This chain joins TRBV7-9 and TRBJ2-5; tentative D call: TRBD2 (5 bases). CDR3 length: 18 amino acids. V was pared by 5 bases and J by 1 base, with 23 bases between. Germline values: CDR1 SEHNR, CDR2 FQNEAQ (reference sequence). The CDR3 coding sequence is TGTGCCAGCAGCGCCGCCCGGCGGGCGGAGCGACTCCAAGAGACCCAGTACTTC. It translates to CASSAARRAERLQETQYF. Full variable domain (outside the CDR3, taken from reference TRBV7-9 and TRBJ2-5): DTGVSQNPRHKITKRGQNVTFRCDPISEHNRLYWYRQTLGQGPEFLTYFQNEAQLEKSRLLSDRFSAERPKGSFSTLEIQRTEQGDSAMYLCASSAARRAERLQETQYFGPGTRLLVL.

A single count supports this clone. This sequence joins TRBV18 and TRBJ2-1, with a possible D match to TRBD1 (5 bases). The CDR3 covers 15 residues. Trimming left V 1 base short and J 8 bases short, with 15 bases between. From germline, CDR1 is KGHSH and CDR2 LQKENI. CDR3: CASSPQAQGVDEQFF. CDR3 bases: TGTGCCAGCTCACCACAGGCGCAGGGCGTAGATGAGCAGTTCTTC.

The chain links TRBV20-1 to TRBJ2-1; TRBD2 matches at 8 bases. V shed 3 bases and J 4 bases; nucleotides not matched to a gene: 2. The CDR3 length is 13 residues. Germline-derived CDR1 and CDR2 are DFQATT and SNEGSKA (reference sequence). CDR3 DNA: TGCAGTGCTAGTTCTAGCGGGTACAATGAGCAGTTCTTC. The encoded protein is CSASSSGYNEQFF.

The V and J genes are TRBV7-2 and TRBJ2-2, with D maybe TRBD1 (6 bases). CDR3 length equals 15 residues. V was clipped by 1 base and J by 4 bases, with 10 bases between them. Germline V lookup: CDR1 SGHTA, CDR2 FQGNSA. CDR3 coding DNA: TGTGCCAGCAGCTTAGTGGGGGCGGGCACCGGGGAGCTGTTTTTT. Translation gives CASSLVGAGTGELFF.

The genes are TRBV4-2 and TRBJ1-1, with D tentatively TRBD1 (5 bases). V shed 1 base and J shed 6 bases, with 12 bases lying between them. Germline CDR1 is LGHNA and CDR2 is YNFKEQ. The CDR3 sequence is 14 residues long. The DNA for the CDR3 is TGTGCCAGCAGCCAAGCTACCAGGGCGGCTGAAGCTTTCTTT. It codes for CASSQATRAAEAFF.

J is TRBJ2-1 and V is TRBV24-1, with TRBD2 matching over 8 bases. Trimming at V came to 4 bases and at J to 4 bases, leaving 11 bases not matched to a gene. The germline gives CDR1 KGHDR, CDR2 SFDVKD. This CDR3 is built from 17 residues. CDR3 DNA sequence: TGTGCCACCAGTGAACCTCCGGGAGGGCCAGGGTACAATGAGCAGTTCTTC. As protein: CATSEPPGGPGYNEQFF.

V and J are TRBV18 and TRBJ1-4, with TRBD1 identical over 7 bases. The V segment lost 3 bases and the J segment 8 bases; nucleotides outside the gene matches: 6. Germline CDR1 is KGHSH and CDR2 is LQKENI. This CDR3 has 14 amino acids. This CDR3 reads CASSPNRGLEKLFF. CDR3 in DNA: TGTGCCAGCTCACCGAACAGGGGTTTGGAAAAACTGTTTTTT. The variable domain in full, with the rest retrieved from reference TRBV18 and TRBJ1-4, is NAGVMQNPRHLVRRRGQEARLRCSPMKGHSHVYWYRQLPEEGLKFMVYLQKENIIDESGMPKERFSAEFPKEGPSILRIQQVVRGDSAAYFCASSPNRGLEKLFFGSGTQLSVL.

This rearrangement joins TRBV28 to TRBJ2-4; 8 bases are shared with TRBD1. The germline gives CDR1 MDHEN, CDR2 SYDVKM. CDR3 length equals 16 residues. With V trimmed by 5 bases and J by 0 bases, 6 bases remained unmatched. The CDR3 is CASSEQGALAKNIQYF. Written as DNA, the CDR3 is TGTGCCAGCAGTGAGCAGGGGGCCCTAGCCAAAAACATTCAGTACTTC.

This clone turned up a few times. This chain uses TRBV7-2 with TRBJ2-2, with TRBD1 matching 11 bases. The CDR3 length is 17 residues. From germline, CDR1 is SGHTA and CDR2 FQGNSA. Trimming at V came to 0 bases and at J to 7 bases, leaving 7 bases not matched to a gene. CDR3 DNA: TGTGCCAGCAGCTTAGCTGGGCGGACAGGGGGCGGCGGGGAGCTGTTTTTT. It yields the protein CASSLAGRTGGGGELFF. Filled out from reference TRBV7-2 and TRBJ2-2, the complete variable domain reads GAGVSQSPSNKVTEKGKDVELRCDPISGHTALYWYRQSLGQGLEFLIYFQGNSAPDKSGLPSDRFSAERTGGSVSTLTIQRTQQEDSAVYLCASSLAGRTGGGGELFFGEGSRLTVL.

The chain couples TRBV4-2 to TRBJ2-5; D possibly corresponds to TRBD2 (5 bases). CDR1 is LGHNA and CDR2 is YNFKEQ in the germline V gene. This CDR3 region has 14 residues. V lost 2 bases and J 1 base, leaving 8 bases between the germline ends. The CDR3 here is CASSQLRAQETQYF. CDR3 in DNA: TGTGCCAGCAGCCAACTGAGGGCCCAAGAGACCCAGTACTTC.

This chain uses TRBV6-5 with TRBJ2-1; maybe TRBD1 (6 bases). Germline V gene sequence: CDR1 MNHEY, CDR2 SVGAGI. This CDR3 is built from 14 residues. Trimming removed 2 bases at V and 10 bases at J, with 15 bases between. CDR3 amino acids: CASSYEGQGLEQFF. Here the CDR3 DNA reads TGTGCCAGCAGTTACGAGGGACAAGGCCTAGAGCAGTTCTTC.

The CDR3 protein is CASKDSSHYGYTF. Written as DNA, the CDR3 is TGTGCCAGCAAAGACAGCTCTCACTATGGCTACACCTTC. The chain employs TRBV6-1 and TRBJ1-2, with TRBD1 as a possible D gene (5 bases). Trimming cost V 7 bases and J 3 bases, with 12 bases left between them. The CDR3 runs to 13 residues. Germline V gene sequence: CDR1 MNHNS, CDR2 SASEGT.

The V and J genes are TRBV21-1 and TRBJ2-7; the D call TRBD2 from the table was never checked on the DNA. TRBV21-1 is classified as a pseudogene. The CDR3 spans 15 residues. CDR3 nucleotides: TGTGCCAGCAGCAAAGTGTTCTCGGTCACCTACGAGCAGTACTTC. It codes for CASSKVFSVTYEQYF.

The chain links TRBV24-1 to TRBJ2-1; no reliable D call. Germline V lookup: CDR1 KGHDR, CDR2 SFDVKD. V shed 7 bases and J shed 4 bases, with 10 bases lying between them. This CDR3 has 13 residues. The CDR3 sequence: CATSTDGYNEQFF. Here the CDR3 DNA reads TGTGCCACCAGCACTGACGGGTACAATGAGCAGTTCTTC.